The 11 T cell receptor beta chains reported below all come from one sample, sequenced in a study of cytomegalovirus exposure and HLA in healthy donors. PCR involved 60 Vbeta and 13 Jbeta primers. The table came from immunoSEQ multiplex PCR; TCRdb's copy has only in-frame clones and leaves some out. The sample consists of approximately 150,000 clones, about 80% of them appearing once. Source material: PBMCs. These receptors were collected from a man aged 30 to 45 in good health and CMV-seronegative.

This clone has a handful of counts. The chain joins TRBV7-2 to TRBJ1-1, with TRBD1 identical over 7 bases. This CDR3 has 13 amino acids. Germline CDR1 and CDR2: SGHTA and FQGNSA. V lost 4 bases, J lost 7 bases, and 6 bases stayed unmatched. In nucleotides, the CDR3 is TGTGCCAGCAGCTCGGGACAGTTTGTTGAAGCTTTCTTT. Its translation: CASSSGQFVEAFF.

This chain links TRBV4-1 with TRBJ1-2; 7 bases line up with TRBD1. The CDR3 runs 15 residues. V shed 5 bases, J shed 2 bases, and the junction held 8 bases outside the gene matches. CDR1 and CDR2 (germline): MGHRA, YSYEKL. DNA of the CDR3: TGCGCCAGCAGCTTACGGACAGGACTAAACTATGGCTACACCTTC. As protein: CASSLRTGLNYGYTF.

The rearrangement uses TRBV2 and TRBJ2-4; 7 bases map to TRBD1. CDR3 size: 13 residues. Germline V lookup: CDR1 SNHLY, CDR2 FYNNEI. V was clipped by 6 bases and J by 7 bases; unmatched bases: 6. CDR3 region: CASRTGPVNIQYF. The CDR3 coding sequence is TGTGCCAGCAGGACAGGGCCCGTCAACATTCAGTACTTC.

The CDR3 DNA follows: TGTGCCAGCAGCTTGGAAGGGGGCTATGGGGCCAACGTCCTGACTTTC. It yields the protein CASSLEGGYGANVLTF. The chain links TRBV5-5 to TRBJ2-6; TRBD1 agrees at 7 bases. CDR3 length equals 16 residues. Germline CDR1 reads SGHKS; CDR2 reads YYEKEE (reference sequence). The junction had 3 bases not matched to a gene; V was cut back by 0 bases and J by 3 bases.

The chain carries TRBV10-2 and TRBJ1-1; D ambiguous. Trimming shortened V by 5 bases and J by 4 bases, and 11 bases separated the two germline ends. Germline V lookup: CDR1 WSHSY, CDR2 SAAADI. The CDR3 contains 13 residues. DNA of the CDR3: TGCGCCAGCAGTTTCGGGAAGCTCACTGAAGCTTTCTTT. Its translation: CASSFGKLTEAFF.

This clone was counted only a few times. The chain links TRBV7-2 to TRBJ2-5; 11 bases agree with TRBD2. The germline gives CDR1 SGHTA, CDR2 FQGNSA. The CDR3 sequence is 16 residues long. Germline trimming cut 5 bases from V and 5 bases from J; bases unmatched to any gene: 10. DNA for the CDR3: TGTGCCAGCAGCGTCGGACTAGCGGGTTGGGGGGAGACCCAGTACTTC. It encodes CASSVGLAGWGETQYF.

The chain carries TRBV10-3 and TRBJ2-6, with 8 bases lining up with TRBD1. J was trimmed by 1 base and V by 8 bases; bases with no gene match: 10. This CDR3 contains 17 residues. Germline loops: CDR1 ENHRY, CDR2 SYGVKD. CDR3 nucleotides: TGTGCCATCCACCACGGACAGGGATCATCTGGGGCCAACGTCCTGACTTTC. Residues: CAIHHGQGSSGANVLTF.

The chain uses TRBV5-4 and TRBJ2-2, with D tentatively TRBD2 (5 bases). This CDR3 has 14 residues. CDR1 is SGHNT, CDR2 YYREEE, per germline (reference sequence). Trimming pared 7 bases from V and 5 bases from J, leaving 15 bases between. Written as DNA, the CDR3 is TGTGCCAGCCGAGGTGGGAGTGGAACCGGGGAGCTGTTTTTT. Protein product: CASRGGSGTGELFF.

This rearrangement joins TRBV30 to TRBJ2-5; tentative D call: TRBD1 (6 bases). This CDR3 spans 13 amino acids. Trimming cost V 3 bases and J 5 bases, with 13 bases left between them. Germline V lookup: CDR1 GTSNPN, CDR2 SVGIG (reference sequence). The chain's CDR3 is CAWRFRGWETQYF. Here the CDR3 DNA reads TGTGCCTGGAGATTCAGGGGATGGGAGACCCAGTACTTC. Filled out from reference TRBV30 and TRBJ2-5, the complete variable domain reads SQTIHQWPATLVQPVGSPLSLECTVEGTSNPNLYWYRQAAGRGLQLLFYSVGIGQISSEVPQNLSASRPQDRQFILSSKKLLLSDSGFYLCAWRFRGWETQYFGPGTRLLVL.

The chain carries TRBV29-1 and TRBJ1-2, with 8 bases that match TRBD1. This CDR3 is 13 amino acids long. V was pared by 3 bases and J by 8 bases, with 8 bases of the junction left unmatched. The germline V gene has CDR1 SQVTM and CDR2 ANQGSEA. CDR3 protein: CSVDDRGVMGYTF. The CDR3 DNA reads as TGCAGCGTTGATGACAGGGGTGTCATGGGCTACACCTTC.

CDR3 sequence: CASRYTGQGTGYTF. The CDR3 DNA follows: TGTGCCAGCAGGTATACGGGACAGGGTACTGGCTACACCTTC. This sequence joins TRBV28 and TRBJ1-2; 9 positions match TRBD1. Germline assignment: CDR1 MDHEN and CDR2 SYDVKM. CDR3 length: 14 amino acids. V lost 6 bases to trimming and J lost 7 bases; unmatched junction nucleotides: 9.